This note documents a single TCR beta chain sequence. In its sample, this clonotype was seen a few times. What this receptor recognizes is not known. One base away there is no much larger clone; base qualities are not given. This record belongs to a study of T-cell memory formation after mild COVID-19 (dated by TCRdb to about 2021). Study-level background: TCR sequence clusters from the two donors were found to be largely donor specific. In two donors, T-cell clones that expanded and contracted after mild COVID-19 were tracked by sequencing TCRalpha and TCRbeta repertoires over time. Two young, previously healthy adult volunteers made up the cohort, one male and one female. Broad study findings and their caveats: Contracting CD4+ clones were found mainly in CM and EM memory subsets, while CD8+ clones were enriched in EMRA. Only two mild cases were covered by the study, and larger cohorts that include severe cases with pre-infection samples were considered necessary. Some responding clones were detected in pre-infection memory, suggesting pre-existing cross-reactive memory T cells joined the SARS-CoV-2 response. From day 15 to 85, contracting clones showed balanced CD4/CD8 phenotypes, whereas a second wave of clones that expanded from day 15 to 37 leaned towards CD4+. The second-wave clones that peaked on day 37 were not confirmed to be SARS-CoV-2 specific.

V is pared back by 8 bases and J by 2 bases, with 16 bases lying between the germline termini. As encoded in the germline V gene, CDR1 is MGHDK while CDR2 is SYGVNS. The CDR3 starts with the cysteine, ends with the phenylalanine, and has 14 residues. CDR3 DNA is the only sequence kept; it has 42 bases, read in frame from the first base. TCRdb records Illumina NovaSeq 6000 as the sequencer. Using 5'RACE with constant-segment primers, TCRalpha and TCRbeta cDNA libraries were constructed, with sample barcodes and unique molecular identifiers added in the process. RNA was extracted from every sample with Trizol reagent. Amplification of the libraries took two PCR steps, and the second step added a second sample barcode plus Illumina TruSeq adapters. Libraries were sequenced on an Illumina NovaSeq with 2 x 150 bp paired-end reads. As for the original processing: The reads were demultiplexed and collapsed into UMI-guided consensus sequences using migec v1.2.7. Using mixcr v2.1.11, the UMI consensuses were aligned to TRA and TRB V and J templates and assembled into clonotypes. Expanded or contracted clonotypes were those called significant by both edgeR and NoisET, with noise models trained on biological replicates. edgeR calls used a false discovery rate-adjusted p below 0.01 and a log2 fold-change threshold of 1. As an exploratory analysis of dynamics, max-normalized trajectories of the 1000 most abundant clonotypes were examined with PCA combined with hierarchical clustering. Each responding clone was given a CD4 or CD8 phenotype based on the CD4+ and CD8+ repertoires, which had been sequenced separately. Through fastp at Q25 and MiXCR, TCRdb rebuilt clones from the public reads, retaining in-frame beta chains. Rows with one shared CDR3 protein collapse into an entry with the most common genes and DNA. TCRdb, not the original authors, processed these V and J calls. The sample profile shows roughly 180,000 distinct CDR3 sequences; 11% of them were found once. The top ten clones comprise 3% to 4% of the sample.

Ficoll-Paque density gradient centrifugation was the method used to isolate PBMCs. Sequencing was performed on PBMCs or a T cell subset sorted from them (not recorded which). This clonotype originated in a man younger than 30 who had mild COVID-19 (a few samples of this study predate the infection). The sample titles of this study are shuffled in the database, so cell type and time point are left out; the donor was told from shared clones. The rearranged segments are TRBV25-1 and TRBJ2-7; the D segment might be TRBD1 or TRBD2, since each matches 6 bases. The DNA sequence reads TGTGCCAGCGGGAACAGGGACTTCCCCTACGAGCAGTACTTC. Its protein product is CASGNRDFPYEQYF.